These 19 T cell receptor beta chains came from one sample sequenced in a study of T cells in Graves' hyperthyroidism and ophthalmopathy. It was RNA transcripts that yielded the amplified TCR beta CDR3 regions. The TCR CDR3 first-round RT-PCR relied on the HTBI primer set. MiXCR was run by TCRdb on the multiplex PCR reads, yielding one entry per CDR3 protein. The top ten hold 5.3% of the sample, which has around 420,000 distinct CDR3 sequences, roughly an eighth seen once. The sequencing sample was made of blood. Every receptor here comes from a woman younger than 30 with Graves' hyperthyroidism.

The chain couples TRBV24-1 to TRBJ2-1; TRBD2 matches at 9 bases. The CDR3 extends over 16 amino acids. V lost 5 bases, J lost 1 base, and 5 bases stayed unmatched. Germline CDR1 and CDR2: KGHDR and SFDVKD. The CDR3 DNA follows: TGTGCCACCAGTGGACCGGGACTAGCTTCCTACAATGAGCAGTTCTTC. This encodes CATSGPGLASYNEQFF.

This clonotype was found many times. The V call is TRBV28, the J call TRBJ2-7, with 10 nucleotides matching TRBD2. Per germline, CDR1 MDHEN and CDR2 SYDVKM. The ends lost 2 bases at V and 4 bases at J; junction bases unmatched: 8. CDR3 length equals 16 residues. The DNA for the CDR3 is TGTGCCAGCAGTTTAGCAGGTCTAGCGGGAGCTTACGAGCAGTACTTC. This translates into CASSLAGLAGAYEQYF. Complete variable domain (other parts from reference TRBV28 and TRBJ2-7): DVKVTQSSRYLVKRTGEKVFLECVQDMDHENMFWYRQDPGLGLRLIYFSYDVKMKEKGDIPEGYSVSREKKERFSLILESASTNQTSMYLCASSLAGLAGAYEQYFGPGTRLTVT.

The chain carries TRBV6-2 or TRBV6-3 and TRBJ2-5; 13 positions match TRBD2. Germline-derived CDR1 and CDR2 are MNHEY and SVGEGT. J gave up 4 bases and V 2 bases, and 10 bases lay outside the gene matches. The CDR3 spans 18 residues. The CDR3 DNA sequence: TGTGCCAGCAGTTACCGTGGACTAGCGGGAGCGGCTCCAGAGACCCAGTACTTC. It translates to CASSYRGLAGAAPETQYF.

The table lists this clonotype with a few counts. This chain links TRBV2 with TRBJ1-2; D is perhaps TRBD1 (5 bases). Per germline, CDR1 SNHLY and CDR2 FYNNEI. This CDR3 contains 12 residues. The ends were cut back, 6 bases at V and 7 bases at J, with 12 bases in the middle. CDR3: CASRAGTGGYTF. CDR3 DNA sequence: TGTGCCAGCAGAGCAGGGACGGGTGGCTACACCTTC.

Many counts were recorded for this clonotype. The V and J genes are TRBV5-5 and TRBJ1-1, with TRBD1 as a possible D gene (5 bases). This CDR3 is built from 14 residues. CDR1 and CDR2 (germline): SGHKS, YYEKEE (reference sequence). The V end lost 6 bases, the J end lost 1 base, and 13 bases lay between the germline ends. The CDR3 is CASTKDTPNTEAFF. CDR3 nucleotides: TGTGCCAGCACCAAGGACACCCCGAACACTGAAGCTTTCTTT.

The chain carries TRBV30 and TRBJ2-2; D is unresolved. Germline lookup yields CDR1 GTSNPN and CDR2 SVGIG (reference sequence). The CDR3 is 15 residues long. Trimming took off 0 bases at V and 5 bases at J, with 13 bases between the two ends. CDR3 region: CAWSVGTRRTGELFF. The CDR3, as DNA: TGTGCCTGGAGTGTAGGTACCAGGCGAACCGGGGAGCTGTTTTTT.

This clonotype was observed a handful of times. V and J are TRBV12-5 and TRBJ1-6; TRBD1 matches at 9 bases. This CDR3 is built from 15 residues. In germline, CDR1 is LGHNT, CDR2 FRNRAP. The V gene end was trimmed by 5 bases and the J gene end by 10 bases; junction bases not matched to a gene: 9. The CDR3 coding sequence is TGTGCTAGTGGTGCCGGGACAGGGAGGCAATCACCCCTCCACTTT. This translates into CASGAGTGRQSPLHF. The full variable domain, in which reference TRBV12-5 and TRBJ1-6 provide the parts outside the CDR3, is DARVTQTPRHKVTEMGQEVTMRCQPILGHNTVFWYRQTMMQGLELLAYFRNRAPLDDSGMPKDRFSAEMPDATLATLKIQPSEPRDSAVYFCASGAGTGRQSPLHFGNGTRLTVT.

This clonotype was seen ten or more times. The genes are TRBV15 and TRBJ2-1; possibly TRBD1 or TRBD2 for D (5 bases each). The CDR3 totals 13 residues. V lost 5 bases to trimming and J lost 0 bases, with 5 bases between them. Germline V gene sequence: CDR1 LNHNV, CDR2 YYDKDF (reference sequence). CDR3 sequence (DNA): TGTGCCACCAGCGGGACCTCCTACAATGAGCAGTTCTTC. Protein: CATSGTSYNEQFF.

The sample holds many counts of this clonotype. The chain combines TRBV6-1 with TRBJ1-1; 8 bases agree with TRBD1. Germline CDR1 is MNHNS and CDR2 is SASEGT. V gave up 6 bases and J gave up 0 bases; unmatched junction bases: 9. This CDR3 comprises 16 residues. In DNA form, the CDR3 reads TGTGCCAGCAGCTACGACAGGGGAGGAATGAACACTGAAGCTTTCTTT. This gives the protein CASSYDRGGMNTEAFF.

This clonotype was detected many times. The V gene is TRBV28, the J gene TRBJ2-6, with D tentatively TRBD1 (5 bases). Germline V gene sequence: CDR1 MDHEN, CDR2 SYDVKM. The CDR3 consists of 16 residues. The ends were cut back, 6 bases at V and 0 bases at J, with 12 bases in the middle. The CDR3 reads CASSTGESSGANVLTF. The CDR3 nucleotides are TGTGCCAGCAGCACAGGAGAGAGCTCTGGGGCCAACGTCCTGACTTTC. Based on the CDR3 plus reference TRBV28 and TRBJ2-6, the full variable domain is DVKVTQSSRYLVKRTGEKVFLECVQDMDHENMFWYRQDPGLGLRLIYFSYDVKMKEKGDIPEGYSVSREKKERFSLILESASTNQTSMYLCASSTGESSGANVLTFGAGSRLTVL.

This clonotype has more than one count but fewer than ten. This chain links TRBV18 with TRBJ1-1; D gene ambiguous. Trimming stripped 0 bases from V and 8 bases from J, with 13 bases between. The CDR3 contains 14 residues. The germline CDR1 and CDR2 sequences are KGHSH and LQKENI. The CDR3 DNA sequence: TGTGCCAGCTCACCACCCCTTCGGTCGTCGGAAGCTTTCTTT. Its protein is CASSPPLRSSEAFF.

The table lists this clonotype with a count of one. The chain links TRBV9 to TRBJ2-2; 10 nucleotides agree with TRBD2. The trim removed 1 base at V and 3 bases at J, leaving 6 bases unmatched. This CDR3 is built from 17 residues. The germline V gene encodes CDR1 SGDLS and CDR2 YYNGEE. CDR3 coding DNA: TGTGCCAGCAGCGTACTCCCGAGCGGGAGGGACACCGGGGAGCTGTTTTTT. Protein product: CASSVLPSGRDTGELFF.

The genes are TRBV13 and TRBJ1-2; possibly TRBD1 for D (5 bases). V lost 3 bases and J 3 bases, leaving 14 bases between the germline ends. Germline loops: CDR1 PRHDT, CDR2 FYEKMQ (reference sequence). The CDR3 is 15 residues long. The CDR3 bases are TGTGCCAGCAGCTTCGAACGGAGGGGCCACTATGGCTACACCTTC. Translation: CASSFERRGHYGYTF.

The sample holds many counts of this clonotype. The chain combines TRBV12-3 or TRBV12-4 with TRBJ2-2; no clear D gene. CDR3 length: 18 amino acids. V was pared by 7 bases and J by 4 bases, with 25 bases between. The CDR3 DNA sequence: TGTGCCAGCACCCCGACGTCAACCACCCGCCCCGGCACCGGGGAGCTGTTTTTT. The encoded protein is CASTPTSTTRPGTGELFF.

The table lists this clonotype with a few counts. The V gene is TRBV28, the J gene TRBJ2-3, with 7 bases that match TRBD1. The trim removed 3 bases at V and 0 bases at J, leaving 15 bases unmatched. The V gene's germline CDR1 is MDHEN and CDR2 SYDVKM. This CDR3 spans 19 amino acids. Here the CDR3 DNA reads TGTGCCAGCAGTTTCAGTGCCCGGGACAGCACTGCTAGCACAGATACGCAGTATTTT. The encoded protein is CASSFSARDSTASTDTQYF.

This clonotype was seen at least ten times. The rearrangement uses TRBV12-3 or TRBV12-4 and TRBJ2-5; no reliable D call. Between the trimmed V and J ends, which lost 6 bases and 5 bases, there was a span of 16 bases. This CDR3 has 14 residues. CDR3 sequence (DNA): TGTGCCAGCAGCCTTTTAGGGTTTCGGGAGACCCAGTACTTC. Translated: CASSLLGFRETQYF.

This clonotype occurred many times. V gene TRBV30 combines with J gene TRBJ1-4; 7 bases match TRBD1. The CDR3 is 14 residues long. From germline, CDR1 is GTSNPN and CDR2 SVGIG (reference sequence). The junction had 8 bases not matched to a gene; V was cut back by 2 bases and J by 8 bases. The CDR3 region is CAWSIRQGGEKLFF. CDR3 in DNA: TGTGCCTGGAGTATTCGACAGGGTGGGGAAAAACTGTTTTTT.

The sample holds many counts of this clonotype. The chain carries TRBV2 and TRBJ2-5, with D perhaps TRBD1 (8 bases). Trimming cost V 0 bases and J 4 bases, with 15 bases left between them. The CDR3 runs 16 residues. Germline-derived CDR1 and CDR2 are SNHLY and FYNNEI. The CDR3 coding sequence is TGTGCCAGCAGTGAAGCGGGGGGGACAGGATCAGAGACCCAGTACTTC. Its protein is CASSEAGGTGSETQYF.

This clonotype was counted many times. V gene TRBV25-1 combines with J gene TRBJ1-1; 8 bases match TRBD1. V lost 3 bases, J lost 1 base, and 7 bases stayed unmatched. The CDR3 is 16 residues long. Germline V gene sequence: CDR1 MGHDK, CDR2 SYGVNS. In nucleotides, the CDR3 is TGTGCCAGCAGTGATTACCCCGGGACAGGGAACACTGAAGCTTTCTTT. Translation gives CASSDYPGTGNTEAFF.